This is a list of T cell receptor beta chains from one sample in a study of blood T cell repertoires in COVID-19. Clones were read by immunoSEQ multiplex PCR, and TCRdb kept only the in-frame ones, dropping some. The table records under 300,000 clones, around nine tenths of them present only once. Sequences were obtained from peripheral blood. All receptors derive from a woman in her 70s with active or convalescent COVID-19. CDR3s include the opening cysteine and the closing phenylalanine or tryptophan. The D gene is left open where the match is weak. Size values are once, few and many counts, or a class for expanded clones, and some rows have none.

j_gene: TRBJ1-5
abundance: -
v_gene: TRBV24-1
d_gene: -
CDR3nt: TGTGCCACCAGTGGCGCTACTTACAATCAGCCCCAGCATTTT
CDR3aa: CATSGATYNQPQHF

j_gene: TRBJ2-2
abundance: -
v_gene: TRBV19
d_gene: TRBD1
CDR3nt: TGTGCCAGTAGTAAGGGACAGGGATCGAACACCGGGGAGCTGTTTTTT
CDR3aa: CASSKGQGSNTGELFF

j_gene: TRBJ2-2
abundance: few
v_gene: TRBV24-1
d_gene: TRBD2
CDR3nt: TGTGCCACCAGTGACCCGACTAGCGGGGGGGCGGCCGGGGAGCTGTTTTTT
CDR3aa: CATSDPTSGGAAGELFF

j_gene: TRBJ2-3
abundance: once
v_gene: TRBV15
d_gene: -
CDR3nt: TGTGCCACCAGCAGTCCCAGGACAGTTTCTAGCACAGATACGCAGTATTTT
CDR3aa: CATSSPRTVSSTDTQYF

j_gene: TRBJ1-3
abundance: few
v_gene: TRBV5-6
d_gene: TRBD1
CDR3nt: TGTGCCAGCAGCGTGACAGGGGGTGGAAACACCATATATTTT
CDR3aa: CASSVTGGGNTIYF

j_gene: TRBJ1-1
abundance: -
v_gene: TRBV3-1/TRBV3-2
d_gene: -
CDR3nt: TGTGCCAGCAGCCAAGATACAGGAGGGGTTGCAGCTTTCTTT
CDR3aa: CASSQDTGGVAAFF

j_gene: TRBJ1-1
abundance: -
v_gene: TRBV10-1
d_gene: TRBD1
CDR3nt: TGCGCCAGCAGCGTTGGGACAGCCACTGAAGCTTTCTTT
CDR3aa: CASSVGTATEAFF

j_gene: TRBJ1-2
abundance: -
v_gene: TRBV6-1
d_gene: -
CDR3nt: TGTGCCAGCAGTGACGGACAGCACTATGGCTACACCTTC
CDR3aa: CASSDGQHYGYTF

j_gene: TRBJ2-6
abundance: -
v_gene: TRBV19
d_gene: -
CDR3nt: TGTGCCAGTAGTCCGGACTCGGCTGGGGCCAACGTCCTGACTTTC
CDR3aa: CASSPDSAGANVLTF

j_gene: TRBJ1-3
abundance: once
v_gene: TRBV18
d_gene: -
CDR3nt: TGTGCCAGCTCAGCCGGGACACTCTCTGGAAACACCATATATTTT
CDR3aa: CASSAGTLSGNTIYF

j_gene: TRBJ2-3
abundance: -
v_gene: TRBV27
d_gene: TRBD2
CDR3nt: TGTGCCAGCAGACTAGCGGGGGGCACAGATACGCAGTATTTT
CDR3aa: CASRLAGGTDTQYF

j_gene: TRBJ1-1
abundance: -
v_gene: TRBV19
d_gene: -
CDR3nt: TGTGCCAGTAGTTCAAGACAGCTGAACACTGAAGCTTTCTTT
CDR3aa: CASSSRQLNTEAFF

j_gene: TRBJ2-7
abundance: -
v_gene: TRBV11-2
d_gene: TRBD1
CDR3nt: TGTGCCAGCGGGGGACAGGGCTACGAGCAGTACTTC
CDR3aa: CASGGQGYEQYF

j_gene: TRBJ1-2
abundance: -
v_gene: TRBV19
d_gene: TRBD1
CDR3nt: TGTGCCAGTAGTATCTGGACAGGGGGGAACTATGGCTACACCTTC
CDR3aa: CASSIWTGGNYGYTF

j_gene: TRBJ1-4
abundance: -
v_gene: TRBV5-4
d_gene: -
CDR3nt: TGTGCCAGCAGCCTGACGGGGGGTGAAAAACTGTTTTTT
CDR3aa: CASSLTGGEKLFF

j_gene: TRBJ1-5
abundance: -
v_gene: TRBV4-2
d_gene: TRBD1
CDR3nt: TGTGCCAGCAGCCAAGAGCTCCGGGACAGGGGTGATCAGCCCCAGCATTTT
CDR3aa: CASSQELRDRGDQPQHF

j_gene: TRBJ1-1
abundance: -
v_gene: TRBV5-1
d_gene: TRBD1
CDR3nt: TGCGCCAGCAGCCCCCATCGATCCGGGACAGGGAGTGGTGAAGCTTTCTTT
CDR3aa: CASSPHRSGTGSGEAFF

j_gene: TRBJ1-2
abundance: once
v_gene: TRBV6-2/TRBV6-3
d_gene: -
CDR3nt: TGTGCCAGCAGTCCGTCCGGGACTCTCTATGGCTACACCTTC
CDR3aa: CASSPSGTLYGYTF

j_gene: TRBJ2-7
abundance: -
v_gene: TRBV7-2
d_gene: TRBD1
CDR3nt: TGTGCCAGCAGTTCAACAGGGGCCTACGAGCAGTACTTC
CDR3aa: CASSSTGAYEQYF

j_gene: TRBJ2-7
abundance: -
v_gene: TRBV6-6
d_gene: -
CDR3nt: TGTGCCAGCAGTTATTACCTTAGCTCCTACGAGCAGTACTTC
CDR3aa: CASSYYLSSYEQYF

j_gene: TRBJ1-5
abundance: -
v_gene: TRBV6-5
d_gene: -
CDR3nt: TGTGCCAGCAGTTCTCGAGCGGGCGGGCCCCAGCATTTT
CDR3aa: CASSSRAGGPQHF

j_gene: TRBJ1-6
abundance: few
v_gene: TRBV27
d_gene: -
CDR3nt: TGTGCCAGCAGTTCCCTCACCACCGGGACATCCTATAATTCACCCCTCCACTTT
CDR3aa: CASSSLTTGTSYNSPLHF

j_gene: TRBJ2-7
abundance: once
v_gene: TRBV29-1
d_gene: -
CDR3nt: TGCAGCGTTGTCTTCAGGGCCTACGAGCAGTACTTC
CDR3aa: CSVVFRAYEQYF

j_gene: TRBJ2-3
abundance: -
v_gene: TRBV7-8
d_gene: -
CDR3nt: TGTGCCAGCACCCTCTTTAGCGTCCTAGGGACAGATACGCAGTATTTT
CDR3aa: CASTLFSVLGTDTQYF

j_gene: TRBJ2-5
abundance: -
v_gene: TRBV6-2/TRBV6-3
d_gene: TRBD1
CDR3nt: TGTGCCAGCAGTCCCCGGGACAGGAAGTACCAAGAGACCCAGTACTTC
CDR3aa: CASSPRDRKYQETQYF

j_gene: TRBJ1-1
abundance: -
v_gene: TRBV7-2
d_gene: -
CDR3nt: TGTGCCAGCAGCTCAGGAGGGGTCTGGGAACGCACTGAAGCTTTCTTT
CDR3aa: CASSSGGVWERTEAFF

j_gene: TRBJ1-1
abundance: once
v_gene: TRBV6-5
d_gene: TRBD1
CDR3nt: TGTGCCAGCAGTCTAGGGGGCGCGAGGAACACTGAAGCTTTCTTT
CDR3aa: CASSLGGARNTEAFF

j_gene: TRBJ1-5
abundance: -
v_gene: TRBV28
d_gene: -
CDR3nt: TGTGCCAGCACACAGGGAGGCAATCAGCCCCAGCATTTT
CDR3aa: CASTQGGNQPQHF

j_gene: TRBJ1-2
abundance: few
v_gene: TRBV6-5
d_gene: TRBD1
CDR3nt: TGTGCCAGCAGTATACGACAGGGGAATGGCTACACCTTC
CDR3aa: CASSIRQGNGYTF